The next 27 T cell receptor beta chains were all read from a single sample in a study of PD-1 blockade in classical Hodgkin lymphoma. Sequencing was performed with immunoSEQ multiplex PCR; in TCRdb, only in-frame clones are kept and a portion is missing. Of roughly 60,000 clones in the sample, about 89% were seen once. Regarding time point: cycle 4 day 1 (C4D1), after five to seven weeks of nivolumab. Each of the patients experienced relapse following autologous stem cell transplantation, and their brentuximab vedotin exposure differed. The source was peripheral blood mononuclear cells (PBMCs), collected before the fourth cycle of nivolumab. The receptors shown here come from a human donor with classical Hodgkin lymphoma.

Only a few counts were recorded for this clone. The chain joins TRBV11-2 to TRBJ1-2; D remains ambiguous. This CDR3 spans 12 amino acids. The germline V gene encodes CDR1 SGHAT and CDR2 FQNNGV. V lost 4 bases and J 5 bases, leaving 8 bases between the germline ends. This CDR3 is CASSSGVYGYTF. The CDR3 nucleotides read TGTGCCAGCAGCTCGGGAGTATATGGCTACACCTTC.

This clone occurred a few times. This chain uses TRBV4-1 with TRBJ1-1; D not resolved. This CDR3 has 11 residues. CDR1 is MGHRA, CDR2 YSYEKL, per germline. Trimming stripped 1 base from V and 5 bases from J, with 2 bases between. DNA of the CDR3: TGCGCCAGCAGCCAAGGAACTGAAGCTTTCTTT. Translating gives CASSQGTEAFF.

This clone was observed a handful of times. The V call is TRBV5-1, the J call TRBJ2-3, with D unresolved. Germline V gives CDR1 SGHRS, CDR2 YFSETQ. The ends were cut back, 4 bases at V and 6 bases at J, with 18 bases in the middle. The CDR3 consists of 15 residues. In nucleotides, the CDR3 is TGCGCCAGCAGCCCCTCATTAGGTTCGTCGGATACGCAGTATTTT. Translated, it gives CASSPSLGSSDTQYF.

The chain links TRBV2 to TRBJ2-3; possibly TRBD2 for D (5 bases). CDR1 SNHLY and CDR2 FYNNEI come from the germline V gene. The CDR3 sequence is 9 residues long. The germline V and J ends were trimmed by 11 bases and 8 bases, with 8 bases remaining between them. The CDR3 reads CAAGGTQYF. The CDR3 DNA reads TGTGCCGCGGGCGGTACGCAGTATTTT.

The chain is built from TRBV2 and TRBJ1-4; D not certain. Trimming removed 1 base from V and 8 bases from J, with 5 bases in between. Germline loops: CDR1 SNHLY, CDR2 FYNNEI. The CDR3 is 12 amino acids. The CDR3 DNA reads TGTGCCAGCAGTGAAGGAGGAGAAAAACTGTTTTTT. Its protein is CASSEGGEKLFF. Full variable domain (remainder filled in from reference TRBV2 and TRBJ1-4): EPEVTQTPSHQVTQMGQEVILRCVPISNHLYFYWYRQILGQKVEFLVSFYNNEISEKSEIFDDQFSVERPDGSNFTLKIRSTKLEDSAMYFCASSEGGEKLFFGSGTQLSVL.

The chain carries TRBV5-6 and TRBJ1-2; no firm D call. Germline loops: CDR1 SGHDT, CDR2 YYEEEE. The V gene lost 2 bases and the J gene lost 8 bases, with 7 bases spanning the gap. The CDR3 has 11 residues. The CDR3 loop reads CASSFTGGYTF. The CDR3 bases are TGTGCCAGCAGCTTCACGGGAGGCTACACCTTC. Based on the CDR3 plus reference TRBV5-6 and TRBJ1-2, the full variable domain is DAGVTQSPTHLIKTRGQQVTLRCSPKSGHDTVSWYQQALGQGPQFIFQYYEEEERQRGNFPDRFSGHQFPNYSSELNVNALLLGDSALYLCASSFTGGYTFGSGTRLTVV.

V is TRBV7-9 and J is TRBJ1-5, with D possibly matching TRBD1 (6 bases). Germline CDR1 reads SEHNR; CDR2 reads FQNEAQ (reference sequence). Trimming took 5 bases from V and 1 from J, leaving 15 bases between them. The CDR3 consists of 16 residues. In DNA, the CDR3 is TGTGCCAGCAGCCCTACAGGGCTCTGGAGCAATCAGCCCCAGCATTTT. This sequence encodes CASSPTGLWSNQPQHF.

The V gene is TRBV15, the J gene TRBJ1-5; a possible D gene is TRBD1 (5 bases). This CDR3 spans 16 amino acids. The V gene's germline CDR1 is LNHNV and CDR2 YYDKDF (reference sequence). V was trimmed by 3 bases and J by 1 base, leaving 13 bases between them. CDR3 in amino acids: CATSSWAGISNQPQHF. Here the CDR3 DNA reads TGTGCCACCAGCAGTTGGGCAGGGATAAGCAATCAGCCCCAGCATTTT.

The CDR3 DNA follows: TGCGCCAGCAGCCCAGCCTCTGGGACAGCCCGGGACACTGAAGCTTTCTTT. Translating it yields CASSPASGTARDTEAFF. V gene TRBV5-1 combines with J gene TRBJ1-1, with 7 bases matching TRBD1. V lost 4 bases, J lost 3 bases, and 15 bases stayed unmatched. The length of the CDR3 is 17 residues. The germline gives CDR1 SGHRS, CDR2 YFSETQ.

The chain links TRBV7-8 to TRBJ2-7; TRBD1 agrees at 8 bases. J lost 7 bases, V lost 5 bases, and 13 bases had no gene match. The germline V gene has CDR1 SGHVS and CDR2 FQNEAQ. The CDR3 is made up of 15 amino acids. The CDR3 protein is CASSHWTGLGWEQYF. In DNA, the CDR3 is TGTGCCAGCAGCCATTGGACAGGGCTTGGTTGGGAGCAGTACTTC. The variable domain in full, completed from reference TRBV7-8 and TRBJ2-7, reads GAGVSQSPRYKVAKRGQDVALRCDPISGHVSLFWYQQALGQGPEFLTYFQNEAQLDKSGLPSDRFFAERPEGSVSTLKIQRTQQEDSAVYLCASSHWTGLGWEQYFGPGTRLTVT.

The CDR3 bases are TGTGCCAGCAGCATCCGGGACGGGGTTAATGAAAAACTGTTTTTT. It yields the protein CASSIRDGVNEKLFF. V usage is TRBV11-1 and J usage is TRBJ1-4; TRBD1 is a possible D gene (5 bases). CDR1 and CDR2 from the germline V gene are SGHAT and FQDESV (reference sequence). Trimming took off 5 bases at V and 4 bases at J, with 14 bases between the two ends. The CDR3 runs to 15 residues.

The chain has TRBV7-6 and TRBJ2-5; D not certain. With 3 bases removed from V and 3 bases from J, the gap between germline ends came to 8 bases. CDR3 length: 13 residues. Germline V gene sequence: CDR1 SGHVS, CDR2 FNYEAQ. DNA for the CDR3: TGTGCCAGCAGCTTTGGACCAGAAGAGACCCAGTACTTC. The encoded protein is CASSFGPEETQYF.

The chain has TRBV5-1 and TRBJ2-7; D is perhaps TRBD1 (7 bases). The CDR3 extends over 14 amino acids. V was clipped by 3 bases and J by 0 bases, with 10 bases between them. From germline, CDR1 is SGHRS and CDR2 YFSETQ. This CDR3 reads CASSWGDSSYEQYF. The CDR3 nucleotides are TGCGCCAGCAGCTGGGGGGACAGCTCCTACGAGCAGTACTTC.

V is TRBV2 and J is TRBJ2-2; D remains ambiguous. Germline values: CDR1 SNHLY, CDR2 FYNNEI. Trimming cost V 4 bases and J 4 bases, with 10 bases left between them. This CDR3 is 14 amino acids long. As DNA, the CDR3 is TGTGCCAGCAGTGCGGTTTTAGTCACCGGGGAGCTGTTTTTT. Translating it yields CASSAVLVTGELFF.

The V call is TRBV2, the J call TRBJ2-3; 8 bases are shared with TRBD2. Per the germline V gene, CDR1 is SNHLY and CDR2 is FYNNEI. V trimming: 3 bases; J trimming: 0 bases; junction bases outside the gene matches: 11. The CDR3 is made up of 18 amino acids. In DNA, the CDR3 is TGTGCCAGCAGTGATATACTTACTAGCGGTCCTAGCACAGATACGCAGTATTTT. Protein product: CASSDILTSGPSTDTQYF.

The rearrangement uses TRBV11-1 and TRBJ1-2; no reliable D call. The CDR3 contains 15 residues. The V end lost 5 bases, the J end lost 3 bases, and 16 bases lay between the germline ends. Germline V CDR1 and CDR2: SGHAT, FQDESV (reference sequence). The CDR3 sequence: CASSPQAGFDYGYTF. Written as DNA, the CDR3 is TGTGCCAGCAGCCCCCAGGCGGGGTTCGACTATGGCTACACCTTC.

This chain uses TRBV5-1 with TRBJ2-3; 7 nucleotides line up with TRBD2. This CDR3 has 15 amino acids. Germline CDR1 is SGHRS and CDR2 is YFSETQ. Unmatched junction bases numbered 8, after V lost 7 bases and J lost 0 bases. CDR3 sequence (DNA): TGCGCCAGCTTGCGGGGAGGGATTAGCACAGATACGCAGTATTTT. Amino acids: CASLRGGISTDTQYF.

CDR3 residues: CAISESGVTSGVDEQFF. The CDR3 nucleotides are TGTGCCATCAGTGAGTCAGGAGTTACTAGCGGGGTTGATGAGCAGTTCTTC. The chain uses TRBV10-3 and TRBJ2-1; 10 positions match TRBD2. Germline values: CDR1 ENHRY, CDR2 SYGVKD. The CDR3 is made up of 17 amino acids. V shed 0 bases, J shed 8 bases, and the junction held 10 bases outside the gene matches.

This clone was counted once. V and J are TRBV18 and TRBJ2-5; D is possibly TRBD1 (5 bases). V was cut by 3 bases and J by 1 base, with 12 bases left in between. CDR1 and CDR2 from the germline V gene are KGHSH and LQKENI. CDR3 length: 15 residues. The CDR3 DNA reads TGTGCCAGCTCACCGCAGACAGAGATCCAAGAGACCCAGTACTTC. Translation gives CASSPQTEIQETQYF.

The chain uses TRBV10-2 and TRBJ1-6, with D unresolved. This CDR3 has 15 amino acids. Germline-derived CDR1 and CDR2 are WSHSY and SAAADI. V lost 3 bases and J lost 2, with 8 bases in between. DNA for the CDR3: TGCGCCAGCAGTGAAGGTGGGACCTATAATTCACCCCTCCACTTT. Its protein product is CASSEGGTYNSPLHF.

J is TRBJ2-1 and V is TRBV19; 8 bases fit TRBD2. Germline CDR1 is LNHDA and CDR2 is SQIVND (reference sequence). With 6 bases clipped from V and 2 bases from J, the junction kept 6 bases outside the gene matches. The CDR3 is made up of 15 amino acids. CDR3 sequence (DNA): TGTGCCAGTAGGATTAGCGGGGACGCCTACAATGAGCAGTTCTTC. It codes for CASRISGDAYNEQFF. The whole variable domain, filled in from reference TRBV19 and TRBJ2-1, reads DGGITQSPKYLFRKEGQNVTLSCEQNLNHDAMYWYRQDPGQGLRLIYYSQIVNDFQKGDIAEGYSVSREKKESFPLTVTSAQKNPTAFYLCASRISGDAYNEQFFGPGTRLTVL.

Here the CDR3 reads CASTLGRQAYGYTF. CDR3 nucleotide sequence: TGTGCCAGCACCCTCGGGAGGCAGGCTTATGGCTACACCTTC. V usage is TRBV11-2 and J usage is TRBJ1-2, with D uncertain. Trimming took off 7 bases at V and 5 bases at J, with 17 bases between the two ends. CDR1 and CDR2 (germline): SGHAT, FQNNGV. CDR3 size: 14 residues. Drawing the rest from reference TRBV11-2 and TRBJ1-2, the complete variable domain is EAGVAQSPRYKIIEKRQSVAFWCNPISGHATLYWYQQILGQGPKLLIQFQNNGVVDDSQLPKDRFSAERLKGVDSTLKIQPAKLEDSAVYLCASTLGRQAYGYTFGSGTRLTVV.

The chain carries TRBV19 and TRBJ1-1; D is perhaps TRBD1 (6 bases). This CDR3 is built from 13 residues. V was trimmed by 4 bases and J by 6 bases, leaving 12 bases between them. Germline-derived CDR1 and CDR2 are LNHDA and SQIVND (reference sequence). The CDR3 region has the DNA TGTGCCAGTAGTAAGGACGGGACACCTGAAGCTTTCTTT. The encoded protein is CASSKDGTPEAFF.

J is TRBJ1-1 and V is TRBV19, with 7 bases identical to TRBD1. V shed 8 bases, J shed 4 bases, and the junction held 10 bases outside the gene matches. CDR1 and CDR2 (germline): LNHDA, SQIVND (reference sequence). CDR3 length: 14 amino acids. The DNA for the CDR3 is TGTGCCAGTTATTTAGGAGGGGGCGTCACTGAAGCTTTCTTT. It encodes CASYLGGGVTEAFF.

In regard to this clone: Other DNA sequences from this sample encode an identical CDR3 as well. The J gene is TRBJ2-7, the V gene TRBV27; the D gene is possibly TRBD1 (5 bases). Germline V CDR1 and CDR2: MNHEY, SMNVEV (reference sequence). Deletions cut 3 bases from V and 0 bases from J, with 6 bases between. This CDR3 spans 13 amino acids. The CDR3 region is CASSFTGSYEQYF. The CDR3, as DNA: TGTGCCAGCAGTTTTACAGGCTCCTACGAGCAGTACTTC.

The chain uses TRBV19 and TRBJ1-2; D might be TRBD1 (5 bases). There are 12 residues in the CDR3. Trimming took 8 bases from V and 6 from J, leaving 13 bases between them. Germline-derived CDR1 and CDR2 are LNHDA and SQIVND (reference sequence). The CDR3 bases are TGTGCCAGTGGGAGACAGACTCATGGCTACACCTTC. Protein product: CASGRQTHGYTF.

The genes are TRBV5-4 and TRBJ1-1; the D is unclear. CDR1 and CDR2 (germline): SGHNT, YYREEE (reference sequence). V lost 2 bases and J 4 bases, leaving 12 bases between the germline ends. This CDR3 is built from 14 residues. The CDR3 loop is CASSLLNPGTEAFF. As DNA, the CDR3 is TGTGCCAGCAGCTTATTAAATCCCGGCACTGAAGCTTTCTTT.